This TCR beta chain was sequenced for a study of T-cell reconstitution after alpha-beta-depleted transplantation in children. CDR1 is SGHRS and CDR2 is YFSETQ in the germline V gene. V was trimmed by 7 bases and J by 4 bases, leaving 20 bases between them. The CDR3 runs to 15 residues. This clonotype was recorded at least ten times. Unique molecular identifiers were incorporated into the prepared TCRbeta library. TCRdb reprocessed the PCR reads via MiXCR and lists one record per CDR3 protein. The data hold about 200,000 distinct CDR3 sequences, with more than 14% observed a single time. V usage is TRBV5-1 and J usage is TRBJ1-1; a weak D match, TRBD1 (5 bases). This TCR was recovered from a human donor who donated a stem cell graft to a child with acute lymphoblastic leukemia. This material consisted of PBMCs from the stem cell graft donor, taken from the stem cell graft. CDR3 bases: TGCGCCAGCGCGTCCTGGGGCGGGGAGGGCACTGAAGCTTTCTTT. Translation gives CASASWGGEGTEAFF.